Listed here are 9 T cell receptor beta chains from one sample, sequenced in a study of shared clonotypes between healthy human individuals (dated by TCRdb to 2020 to 2021). Libraries came from the immunoSEQ multiplex PCR assay. TCRdb stores this immuneACCESS table with in-frame sequences only. Part of the clones is absent; in the studies checked, under half of the shortfall reflects unresolved V genes, and no reason is known for the rest. The sample table records approximately 180,000 clones; over 85% of these occur just once. Around 0.067% of the sample is taken by the ten largest. Material: naive CD4+ T cells sorted from blood. The cell subset or site label corresponds to: CD45RA+ positively selected. These receptors all come from a woman aged 30 to 39 in good health.

The genes are TRBV19 and TRBJ2-3; D is unclear. CDR1 is LNHDA, CDR2 SQIVND, per germline (reference sequence). CDR3 size: 16 residues. V lost 5 bases to trimming and J lost 1 base, with 16 bases between them. CDR3 DNA: TGTGCCAGTAGTTCCCCCGGTAGAACTGGCACAGATACGCAGTATTTT. Translation: CASSSPGRTGTDTQYF.

J is TRBJ2-3 and V is TRBV4-2, with D perhaps TRBD2 (6 bases). V lost 1 base and J lost 6, with 14 bases in between. Per the germline V gene, CDR1 is LGHNA and CDR2 is YNFKEQ. The CDR3 has 15 amino acids. DNA of the CDR3: TGTGCCAGCAGCCAAGGGGTGGAGGGCTTCGATACGCAGTATTTT. Protein product: CASSQGVEGFDTQYF.

This clone was counted once. The rearrangement uses TRBV7-8 and TRBJ2-5, with a tentative D call TRBD1 (6 bases). The DNA matches TRBJ2-7 better at its end, which makes the J call doubtful. Germline V CDR1 and CDR2: SGHVS, FQNEAQ. This CDR3 is 14 amino acids long. The DNA for the CDR3 is TGTGCCAGCAGCTTAAGGACAGATTCCTACGAGCAGTACTTC. Translated: CASSLRTDSYEQYF.

The chain carries TRBV23-1 and TRBJ1-5, with unresolved D. TRBV23-1 is reported as an ORF; its role is uncertain. V lost 0 bases and J lost 7, with 7 bases in between. The length of the CDR3 is 13 residues. The CDR3 region has the DNA TGCGCCAGCAGTCAATCGGCCTGCCAGCCCCAGCATTTT. Amino acids: CASSQSACQPQHF.

The chain employs TRBV10-1 and TRBJ2-7, with TRBD1 identical over 11 bases. With 5 bases clipped from V and 3 bases from J, the junction kept 3 bases outside the gene matches. CDR1 and CDR2 from the germline V gene are WNHNN and SYGVQD (reference sequence). The CDR3 is 14 residues long. The DNA of the CDR3 is TGCGCCAGCAGTCGAGGGACAGGGGGCTACGAGCAGTACTTC. Amino acids: CASSRGTGGYEQYF.

The chain has TRBV19 and TRBJ2-5; TRBD2 matches at 13 bases. The CDR3 loop spans 16 amino acids. Trimming took 5 bases from V and 5 from J; bases not matched to a gene: 8. In germline, CDR1 is LNHDA, CDR2 SQIVND (reference sequence). CDR3 region: CASSSGLAGVGETQYF. CDR3 bases: TGTGCCAGTAGTTCCGGACTAGCGGGAGTGGGGGAGACCCAGTACTTC. The variable domain in full, with the rest retrieved from reference TRBV19 and TRBJ2-5, is DGGITQSPKYLFRKEGQNVTLSCEQNLNHDAMYWYRQDPGQGLRLIYYSQIVNDFQKGDIAEGYSVSREKKESFPLTVTSAQKNPTAFYLCASSSGLAGVGETQYFGPGTRLLVL.

The rearrangement links TRBV19 to TRBJ2-1; D tentatively fits TRBD1 or TRBD2 (5 bases each). Trimming pared 6 bases from V and 0 bases from J, leaving 12 bases between. Germline V gives CDR1 LNHDA, CDR2 SQIVND (reference sequence). The CDR3 spans 15 residues. As DNA, the CDR3 is TGTGCCAGTAGCCCCGAGGGGAGCTCCTACAATGAGCAGTTCTTC. The encoded protein is CASSPEGSSYNEQFF.

This chain links TRBV5-1 with TRBJ2-7, with TRBD2 matching over 9 bases. Germline V gene data show CDR1 as SGHRS and CDR2 as YFSETQ. CDR3 length equals 17 residues. V lost 0 bases and J lost 3; bases outside the gene matches: 10. For the CDR3, the DNA is TGCGCCAGCAGCTTGGAGTTAGCGGGAGTGAGCCTCTACGAGCAGTACTTC. Its translation: CASSLELAGVSLYEQYF.

This clone was counted only a few times. This chain connects TRBV2 to TRBJ1-2, with D tentatively TRBD1 (5 bases). V dropped 4 bases and J dropped 4 bases, with 10 bases sitting between them. Germline V CDR1 and CDR2: SNHLY, FYNNEI. The CDR3 totals 13 residues. The CDR3 DNA reads TGTGCCAGCAGTGGGGGACCGAGCTATGGCTACACCTTC. Encoded protein: CASSGGPSYGYTF.